Listed below are T cell receptor beta chains from one sample, sequenced in a study of blood T cell repertoires in COVID-19. TCRdb's table, derived via immunoSEQ multiplex PCR, lists solely in-frame clones and lacks some. Altogether 150,000 to 200,000 clones are present, roughly nine tenths being singletons, with the ten largest covering 20%. Sequenced: peripheral blood. The receptors stem from a man between 65 and 85 years old with active or convalescent COVID-19. Each CDR3 is given with its conserved first and last residue. D genes are given only for firm matches. Expanded clones are given a class, and other clones once, few, many or no size at all.

v_call	clone_size	j_call	d_call	cdr3_length	cdr3_nt	cdr3_aa
TRBV7-2	-	TRBJ1-2	TRBD1	16	TGTGCCAGCAGCTTCGGGACAGGGGTAGTTAACTATGGCTACACCTTC	CASSFGTGVVNYGYTF
TRBV4-3	-	TRBJ2-6	-	20	TGCGCCAGCAGCCAAGATGTCTCTAATAGGGGAAACTCTGGGGCCAACGTCCTGACTTTC	CASSQDVSNRGNSGANVLTF
TRBV14	-	TRBJ2-2	-	14	TGTGCCAGCAGTCACAGGGTGAACACCGGGGAGCTGTTTTTT	CASSHRVNTGELFF
TRBV5-1	-	TRBJ1-2	-	14	TGCGCCAGCAGCGCCCGACAGGCAAACTATGGCTACACCTTC	CASSARQANYGYTF
TRBV28	-	TRBJ2-1	TRBD1	16	TGTGCCAGCAGTTCCCCGGGACAGGGACTTGACAATGAGCAGTTCTTC	CASSSPGQGLDNEQFF
TRBV16	-	TRBJ1-2	TRBD1	14	TGTGCCAGCAGCCCTCAACAGGGGTCGAGGGGCTACACCTTC	CASSPQQGSRGYTF
TRBV7-8	-	TRBJ2-7	TRBD1	16	TGTGCCAGCAGCTTAGCCTCCGGGACAGAATACTACGAGCAGTACTTC	CASSLASGTEYYEQYF
TRBV6-5	few	TRBJ2-6	-	13	TGTGCCAGCAGCCGGGTTGGGGCCAACGTCCTGACTTTC	CASSRVGANVLTF
TRBV30	-	TRBJ2-1	-	13	TGTGCCTGGAGGGCCAGCTCCTACAATGAGCAGTTCTTC	CAWRASSYNEQFF
TRBV18	-	TRBJ2-2	-	17	TGTGCCAGCTCACCCGCAGCCGGCGGGCAATCCACCGGGGAGCTGTTTTTT	CASSPAAGGQSTGELFF
TRBV19	few	TRBJ1-2	-	14	TGTGCCAGTAGTATCGGAGGAAGCAACTATGGCTACACCTTC	CASSIGGSNYGYTF
TRBV9	once	TRBJ1-4	-	15	TGTGCCAGCAGCGTATTTGGGCAGGGCAACGAAAAACTGTTTTTT	CASSVFGQGNEKLFF
TRBV28	-	TRBJ1-3	TRBD1	14	TGTGCCAGCAGTCGGGACAGACCCCGAAACACCATATATTTT	CASSRDRPRNTIYF
TRBV11-3	-	TRBJ2-2	-	15	TGTGCCAGCAGCTTTTCAGGGGTAAACACCGGGGAGCTGTTTTTT	CASSFSGVNTGELFF
TRBV4-3	-	TRBJ2-7	TRBD1	15	TGCGCCAGCAGCCAAGGGGACAGGTTTCCCAACGAGCAGTACTTC	CASSQGDRFPNEQYF
TRBV19	-	TRBJ2-2	TRBD2	19	TGTGCCAGTAGTATAGACGGACCGGGACTAGCGGGGGTTACCGGGGAGCTGTTTTTT	CASSIDGPGLAGVTGELFF
TRBV15	-	TRBJ2-7	-	13	TGTGCCACCAGCATAGGGCGGGACGACGAGCAGTACTTC	CATSIGRDDEQYF
TRBV6-6	once	TRBJ2-1	-	13	TGTGCCAGCAGTTACTCTCGGGACAATGAGCAGTTCTTC	CASSYSRDNEQFF
TRBV9	-	TRBJ2-2	TRBD2	19	TGTGCCAGCAGCGCCCCCCGGGGAGCGGGAGAAATGTACACCGGGGAGCTGTTTTTT	CASSAPRGAGEMYTGELFF
TRBV27	once	TRBJ2-3	-	13	TGTGCCAGCAGCCGGGTCCACCTAGATACGCAGTATTTT	CASSRVHLDTQYF
TRBV7-2	-	TRBJ2-1	TRBD2	15	TGTGCCAGCAGCCCTAGCGGGAGCTCCTACAATGAGCAGTTCTTC	CASSPSGSSYNEQFF
TRBV10-2	-	TRBJ2-2	-	14	TGCGCCTGCGGGGCCCCGACGAACACCGGGGAGCTGTTTTTT	CACGAPTNTGELFF
TRBV24-1	-	TRBJ2-5	TRBD1	15	TGTGCCACCAGTGATTTTAGAGGGGGCTGGGAGACCCAGTACTTC	CATSDFRGGWETQYF
TRBV18	-	TRBJ1-1	-	15	TGTGCCAGCTCACCACCGGTCATCGGGAGGACTGAAGCTTTCTTT	CASSPPVIGRTEAFF
TRBV14	-	TRBJ1-2	-	16	TGTGCCAGCAGCCAAGCGGGCACGGCGGGTCTTCAGGGCTACACCTTC	CASSQAGTAGLQGYTF
TRBV2	once	TRBJ1-1	TRBD1	13	TGTGCCAGCGGGGGGACAGGGGCCACTGAAGCTTTCTTT	CASGGTGATEAFF
TRBV5-1	-	TRBJ1-2	TRBD1	15	TGCGCCAGCAGCTTGATGGGGGACAGAGACTATGGCTACACCTTC	CASSLMGDRDYGYTF
TRBV18	-	TRBJ1-2	-	13	TGTGCCAGCTCACCGGTGCTATTTGATGGCTACACCTTC	CASSPVLFDGYTF
TRBV9	-	TRBJ1-1	-	15	TGTGCCAGCAGCTCCACGCGGGAGTTGAACACTGAAGCTTTCTTT	CASSSTRELNTEAFF
TRBV18	-	TRBJ1-5	-	15	TGTGCCAGCTCACCAACTCGGGATAGCAATCAGCCCCAGCATTTT	CASSPTRDSNQPQHF
TRBV6-5	-	TRBJ2-1	-	13	TGTGCCAGCAGTTACTTTGCTAGAAATGAGCAGTTCTTC	CASSYFARNEQFF
TRBV6-5	-	TRBJ2-7	-	14	TGTGCCAGCAGTTACGGCGGCGCGGCCTACGAGCAGTACTTC	CASSYGGAAYEQYF
TRBV7-9	-	TRBJ2-2	TRBD2	16	TGTGCCAGCAGCCCTTCTAGCGGGAGTCGCACCGGGGAGCTGTTTTTT	CASSPSSGSRTGELFF
TRBV28	-	TRBJ2-7	TRBD1	15	TGTGCCAGCTATCGCGCCGGACAGGCCTCCTACGAGCAGTACTTC	CASYRAGQASYEQYF
TRBV28	-	TRBJ1-2	-	15	TGTGCCAGCACTGTCCAATCGCAGGGGAGCGATGGCTACACCTTC	CASTVQSQGSDGYTF
TRBV2	-	TRBJ1-1	-	14	TGTGCCAGTTCGGGGGACGGAGGGGACACTGAAGCTTTCTTT	CASSGDGGDTEAFF
TRBV10-3	-	TRBJ1-1	-	14	TGTGCCATCAGTGCCGTCCAGCGTGACACTGAAGCTTTCTTT	CAISAVQRDTEAFF
TRBV7-9	-	TRBJ2-2	TRBD1	15	TGTGCCAGCAGCCACGGGACAGCGAACACCGGGGAGCTGTTTTTT	CASSHGTANTGELFF
TRBV5-4	-	TRBJ2-7	-	13	TGTGCCAGCAGCTTGGGAGTCGAGCGCGAGCAGTACTTC	CASSLGVEREQYF
TRBV7-2	-	TRBJ2-1	TRBD2	16	TGTGCCAGCAGCTTAGGTCCAGCGGGGTCGGGTCAGGAGCAGTTCTTC	CASSLGPAGSGQEQFF